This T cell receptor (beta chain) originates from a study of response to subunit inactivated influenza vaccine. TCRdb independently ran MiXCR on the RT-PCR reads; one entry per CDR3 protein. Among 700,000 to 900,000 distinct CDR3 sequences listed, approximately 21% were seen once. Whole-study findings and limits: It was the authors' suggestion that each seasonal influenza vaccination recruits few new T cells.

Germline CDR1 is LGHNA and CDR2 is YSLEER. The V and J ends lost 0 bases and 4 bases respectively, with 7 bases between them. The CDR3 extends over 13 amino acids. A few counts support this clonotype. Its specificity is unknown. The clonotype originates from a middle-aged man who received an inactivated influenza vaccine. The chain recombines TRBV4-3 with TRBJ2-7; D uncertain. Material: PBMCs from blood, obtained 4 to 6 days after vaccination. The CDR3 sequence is CASSQDSHYEQYF. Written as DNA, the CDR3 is TGCGCCAGCAGCCAAGACTCCCATTACGAGCAGTACTTC.